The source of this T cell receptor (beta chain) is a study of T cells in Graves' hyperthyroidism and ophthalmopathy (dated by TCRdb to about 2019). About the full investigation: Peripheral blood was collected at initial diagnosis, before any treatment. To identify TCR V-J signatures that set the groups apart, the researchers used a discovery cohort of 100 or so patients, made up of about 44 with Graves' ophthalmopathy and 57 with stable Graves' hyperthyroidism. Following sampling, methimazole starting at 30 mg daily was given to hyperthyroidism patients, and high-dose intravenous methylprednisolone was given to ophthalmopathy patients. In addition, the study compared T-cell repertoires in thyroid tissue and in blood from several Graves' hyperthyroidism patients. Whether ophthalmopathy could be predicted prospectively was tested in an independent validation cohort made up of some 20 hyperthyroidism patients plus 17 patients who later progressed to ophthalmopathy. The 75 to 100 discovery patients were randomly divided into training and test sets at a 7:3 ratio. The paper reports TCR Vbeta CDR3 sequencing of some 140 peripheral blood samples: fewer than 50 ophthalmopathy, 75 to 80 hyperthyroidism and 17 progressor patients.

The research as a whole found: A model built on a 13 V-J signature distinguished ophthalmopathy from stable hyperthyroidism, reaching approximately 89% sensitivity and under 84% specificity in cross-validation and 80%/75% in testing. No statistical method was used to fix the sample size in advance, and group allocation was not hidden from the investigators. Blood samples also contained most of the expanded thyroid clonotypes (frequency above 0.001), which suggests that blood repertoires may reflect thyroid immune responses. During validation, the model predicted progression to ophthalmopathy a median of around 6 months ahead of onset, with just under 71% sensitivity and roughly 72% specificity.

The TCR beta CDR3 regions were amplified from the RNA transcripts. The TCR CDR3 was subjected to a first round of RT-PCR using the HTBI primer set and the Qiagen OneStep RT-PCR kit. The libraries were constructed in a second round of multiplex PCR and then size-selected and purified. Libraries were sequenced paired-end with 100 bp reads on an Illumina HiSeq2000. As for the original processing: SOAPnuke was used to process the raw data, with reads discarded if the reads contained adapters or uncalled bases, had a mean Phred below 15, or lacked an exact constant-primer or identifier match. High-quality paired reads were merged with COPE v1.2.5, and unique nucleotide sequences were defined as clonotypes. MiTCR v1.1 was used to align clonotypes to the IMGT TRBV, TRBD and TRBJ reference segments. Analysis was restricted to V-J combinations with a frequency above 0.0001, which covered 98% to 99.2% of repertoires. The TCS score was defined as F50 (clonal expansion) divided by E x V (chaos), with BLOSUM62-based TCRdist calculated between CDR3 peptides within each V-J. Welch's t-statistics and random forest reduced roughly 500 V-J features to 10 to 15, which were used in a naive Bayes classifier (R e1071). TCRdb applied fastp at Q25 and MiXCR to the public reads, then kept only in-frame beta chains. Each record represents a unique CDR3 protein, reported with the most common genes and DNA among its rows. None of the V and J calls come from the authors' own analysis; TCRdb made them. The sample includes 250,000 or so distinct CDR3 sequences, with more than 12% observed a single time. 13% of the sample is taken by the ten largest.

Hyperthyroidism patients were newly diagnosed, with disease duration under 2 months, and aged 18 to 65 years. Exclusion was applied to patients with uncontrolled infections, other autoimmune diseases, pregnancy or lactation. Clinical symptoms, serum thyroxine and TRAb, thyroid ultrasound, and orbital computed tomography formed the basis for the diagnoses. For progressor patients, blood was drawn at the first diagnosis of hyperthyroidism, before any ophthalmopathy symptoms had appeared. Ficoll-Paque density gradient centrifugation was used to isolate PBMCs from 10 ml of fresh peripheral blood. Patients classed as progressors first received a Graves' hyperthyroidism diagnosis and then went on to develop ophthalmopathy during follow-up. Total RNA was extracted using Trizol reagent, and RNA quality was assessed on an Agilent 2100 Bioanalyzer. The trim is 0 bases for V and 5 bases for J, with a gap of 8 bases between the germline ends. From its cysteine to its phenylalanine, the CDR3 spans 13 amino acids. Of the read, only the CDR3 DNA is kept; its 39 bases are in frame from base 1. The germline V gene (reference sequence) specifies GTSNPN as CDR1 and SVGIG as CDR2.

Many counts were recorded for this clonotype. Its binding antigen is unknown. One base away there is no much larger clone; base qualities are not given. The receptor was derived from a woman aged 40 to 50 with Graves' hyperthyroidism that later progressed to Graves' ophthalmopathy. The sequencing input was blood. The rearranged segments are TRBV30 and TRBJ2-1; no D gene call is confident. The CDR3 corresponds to CAWSVHLNNEQFF. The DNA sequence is TGTGCCTGGAGTGTACACTTAAACAATGAGCAGTTCTTC.